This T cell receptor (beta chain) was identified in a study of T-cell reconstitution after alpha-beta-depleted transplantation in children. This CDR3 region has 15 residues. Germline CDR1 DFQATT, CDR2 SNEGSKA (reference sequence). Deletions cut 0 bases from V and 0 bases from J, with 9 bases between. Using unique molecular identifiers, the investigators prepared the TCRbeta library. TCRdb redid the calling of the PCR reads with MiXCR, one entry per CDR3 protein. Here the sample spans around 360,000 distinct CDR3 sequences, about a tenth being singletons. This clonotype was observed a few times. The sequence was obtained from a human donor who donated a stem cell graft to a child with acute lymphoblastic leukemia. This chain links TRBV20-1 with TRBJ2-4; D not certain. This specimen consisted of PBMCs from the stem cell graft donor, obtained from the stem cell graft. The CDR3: CSARDSRLAKNIQYF. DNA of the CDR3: TGCAGTGCTAGAGATTCCCGGCTAGCCAAAAACATTCAGTACTTC.